Listed below are T cell receptor beta chains from one sample, sequenced in a study of blood T cell repertoires in COVID-19. Profiled with immunoSEQ multiplex PCR; TCRdb holds only in-frame clones, not every one. This sample carries 150,000 to 200,000 clones, approximately 90% of them seen once, and the ten largest clones take about 4.4%. Sequenced material: peripheral blood. The receptors come from a human donor in a cohort sampled during active COVID-19. Both conserved end residues are part of each CDR3. The D gene is left open where the match is weak. The size of a clone is reported for some rows only, either as once, few or many, or as a class for expanded clones.

>.|TRBV5-8|.|TRBJ1-6
CASSFRGDNSPLHF
TGTGCCAGCAGCTTCAGGGGCGATAATTCACCCCTCCACTTT
>TRBD2|TRBV2|.|TRBJ2-1
CASSERSSGTGNEQFF
TGTGCCAGCAGTGAAAGATCTAGCGGGACTGGGAATGAGCAGTTCTTC
>TRBD1|TRBV5-6|.|TRBJ2-5
CASSSLGQGWETQYF
TGTGCCAGCAGCAGCCTCGGACAGGGGTGGGAGACCCAGTACTTC
>.|TRBV19|.|TRBJ2-6
CASSIIGSGANVLTF
TGTGCCAGTAGTATCATCGGCTCTGGGGCCAACGTCCTGACTTTC
>TRBD1|TRBV7-9|.|TRBJ2-7
CASSAGTDYEQYF
TGTGCCAGCAGCGCCGGGACAGACTACGAGCAGTACTTC
>.|TRBV5-1|once|TRBJ2-7
CASSLDRVEYEQYF
TGCGCCAGCAGCTTGGACAGGGTAGAGTACGAGCAGTACTTC
>TRBD1|TRBV7-2|.|TRBJ2-1
CASSSVFRTRQGRDEQFF
TGTGCCAGCAGCTCAGTTTTCAGAACCCGACAGGGAAGAGATGAGCAGTTCTTC
>.|TRBV10-1|.|TRBJ2-5
CASSAPEETQYF
TGCGCCAGCAGTGCCCCCGAAGAGACCCAGTACTTC
>.|TRBV11-3|.|TRBJ2-3
CASSQGLKTDTQYF
TGTGCCAGCAGCCAGGGGTTGAAGACCGATACGCAGTATTTT
>.|TRBV12-3/TRBV12-4|.|TRBJ2-1
CASSFRNEQFF
TGTGCCAGCAGTTTCAGGAATGAGCAGTTCTTC
>.|TRBV3-1/TRBV3-2|.|TRBJ1-4
CASSQVDSLNVKLFF
TGTGCCAGCAGCCAAGTGGACAGTCTTAATGTGAAACTGTTTTTT
>.|TRBV2|.|TRBJ1-4
CASSETTVATNEKLFF
TGTGCCAGCAGTGAAACAACCGTTGCAACTAATGAAAAACTGTTTTTT
>.|TRBV5-4|.|TRBJ1-2
CASSADSLYGYTF
TGTGCCAGCAGCGCGGACAGCCTTTATGGCTACACCTTC
>TRBD1|TRBV3-1/TRBV3-2|.|TRBJ1-2
CASSQDVPRGDGYTF
TGTGCCAGCAGCCAAGATGTCCCCAGGGGGGATGGCTACACCTTC
>TRBD1|TRBV4-3|.|TRBJ2-2
CASSPDRGGTGELFF
TGCGCCAGCAGCCCTGACAGGGGAGGCACCGGGGAGCTGTTTTTT
>.|TRBV19|.|TRBJ2-2
CASRGPGNTGELFF
TGTGCCAGTAGGGGGCCAGGGAACACCGGGGAGCTGTTTTTT
>.|TRBV29-1|.|TRBJ1-1
CSVDSDRQFVAFF
TGCAGCGTTGATTCAGACCGACAGTTCGTAGCTTTCTTT
>.|TRBV6-4|.|TRBJ2-3
CASSEQGTTDTQYF
TGTGCCAGCAGTGAACAGGGTACGACAGATACGCAGTATTTT
>TRBD2|TRBV5-1|.|TRBJ2-7
CASSPGGLSEQYF
TGCGCCAGCAGTCCGGGGGGGCTTTCCGAGCAGTACTTC
>.|TRBV12-3/TRBV12-4|.|TRBJ1-1
CASSQALGTEAFF
TGTGCCAGCAGTCAGGCTTTGGGCACTGAAGCTTTCTTT
>TRBD1|TRBV3-1/TRBV3-2|once|TRBJ2-5
CASSPRDRGRETQYF
TGTGCCAGCAGCCCCAGGGACAGGGGAAGAGAGACCCAGTACTTC
>TRBD1|TRBV18|.|TRBJ1-5
CASSTTGGGPYQPQHF
TGTGCCAGCTCAACGACAGGGGGCGGCCCCTATCAGCCCCAGCATTTT
>TRBD2|TRBV5-4|.|TRBJ2-5
CASSLGLAGGGQETQYF
TGTGCCAGCAGCTTGGGGCTAGCGGGAGGTGGACAAGAGACCCAGTACTTC
>.|TRBV10-3|.|TRBJ1-3
CAISARSHGDTIYF
TGTGCCATCAGTGCGAGGAGTCACGGGGACACCATATATTTT
>TRBD1|TRBV6-2/TRBV6-3|few|TRBJ1-2
CASSRDRSNYGYTF
TGTGCCAGCAGTCGGGACAGGTCTAACTATGGCTACACCTTC
>TRBD1|TRBV18|.|TRBJ1-1
CASSRTGLGTEAFF
TGTGCCAGCTCAAGGACAGGGCTCGGCACTGAAGCTTTCTTT
>.|TRBV3-1/TRBV3-2|.|TRBJ2-7
CASSQARGEQYF
TGTGCCAGCAGCCAAGCTAGGGGCGAGCAGTACTTC
>.|TRBV5-4|once|TRBJ1-2
CASSLEEGNYGYTF
TGTGCCAGCAGCTTGGAGGAGGGTAACTATGGCTACACCTTC